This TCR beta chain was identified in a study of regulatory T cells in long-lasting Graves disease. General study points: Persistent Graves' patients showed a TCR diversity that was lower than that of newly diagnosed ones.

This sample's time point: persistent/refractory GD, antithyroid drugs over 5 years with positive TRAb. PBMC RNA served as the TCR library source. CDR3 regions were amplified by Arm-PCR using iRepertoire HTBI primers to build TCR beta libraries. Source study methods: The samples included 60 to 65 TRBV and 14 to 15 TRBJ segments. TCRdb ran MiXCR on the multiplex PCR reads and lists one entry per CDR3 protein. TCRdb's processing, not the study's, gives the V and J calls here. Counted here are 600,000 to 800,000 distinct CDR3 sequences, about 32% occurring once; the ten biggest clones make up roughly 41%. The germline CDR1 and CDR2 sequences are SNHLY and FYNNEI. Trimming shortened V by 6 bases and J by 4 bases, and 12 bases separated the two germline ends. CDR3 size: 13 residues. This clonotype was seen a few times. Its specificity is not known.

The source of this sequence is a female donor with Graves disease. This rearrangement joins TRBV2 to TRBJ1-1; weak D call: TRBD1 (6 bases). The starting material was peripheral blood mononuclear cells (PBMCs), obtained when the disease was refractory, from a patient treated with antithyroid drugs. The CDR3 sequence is CASSNRVGTEAFF. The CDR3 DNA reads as TGTGCCAGCAGCAACAGGGTGGGCACTGAAGCTTTCTTT. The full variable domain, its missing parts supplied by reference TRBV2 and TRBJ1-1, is EPEVTQTPSHQVTQMGQEVILRCVPISNHLYFYWYRQILGQKVEFLVSFYNNEISEKSEIFDDQFSVERPDGSNFTLKIRSTKLEDSAMYFCASSNRVGTEAFFGQGTRLTVV.